The 11 T cell receptor beta chains reported below all come from one sample, sequenced in a study of T cell responses to AZD1222 COVID-19 vaccine. Only in-frame clones appear in the TCRdb table, and some are missing; sequencing was by immunoSEQ multiplex PCR. Among about 120,000 clones listed, around 83% were seen once. Specimen: peripheral blood, collected 28 days after the second AZD1222 dose. These receptor sequences come from an adult who received the AZD1222 COVID-19 vaccine.

J is TRBJ1-2 and V is TRBV27; 7 nucleotides agree with TRBD1. The J segment lost 8 bases and the V segment lost 2 bases, leaving 5 bases of the junction unmatched. The germline gives CDR1 MNHEY, CDR2 SMNVEV (reference sequence). This CDR3 comprises 13 residues. CDR3 coding DNA: TGTGCCAGCAGTTTAGGAGGGGGCGAGGGCTACACCTTC. It translates to CASSLGGGEGYTF.

The rearrangement uses TRBV10-1 and TRBJ1-1; D ambiguous. Germline assignment: CDR1 WNHNN and CDR2 SYGVQD (reference sequence). This CDR3 contains 14 residues. Trimming took 0 bases from V and 1 from J, leaving 6 bases between them. The CDR3 DNA reads as TGCGCCAGCAGTGAGTCACCAGCGAACACTGAAGCTTTCTTT. It yields the protein CASSESPANTEAFF.

This clone was found a few times. This chain joins TRBV11-3 and TRBJ2-1; D perhaps matches TRBD2 (5 bases). Trimming cost V 1 base and J 9 bases, with 13 bases left between them. The germline CDR1 and CDR2 sequences are SGHNT and YENEEA. This CDR3 region has 14 residues. CDR3 sequence reads: CASSLGDTSLEQFF. CDR3 coding DNA: TGTGCCAGCAGCTTAGGGGATACTAGTCTTGAGCAGTTCTTC.

The J gene is TRBJ1-5, the V gene TRBV19; no reliable D call. Trimming left V 3 bases short and J 5 bases short, with 8 bases between. The CDR3 sequence is 13 residues long. CDR1 is LNHDA, CDR2 SQIVND, per germline (reference sequence). In DNA form, the CDR3 reads TGTGCCAGTAGTATCCCAGGCGATCAGCCCCAGCATTTT. Translated: CASSIPGDQPQHF.

The J gene is TRBJ1-1, the V gene TRBV10-1; a weak D match, TRBD1 (6 bases). The CDR3 loop spans 14 amino acids. CDR1 and CDR2 from the germline V gene are WNHNN and SYGVQD (reference sequence). V was trimmed by 4 bases and J by 7 bases, leaving 16 bases between them. The CDR3 here is CASSARPRGYEAFF. CDR3 nucleotide sequence: TGCGCCAGCAGTGCCCGACCTAGGGGGTATGAAGCTTTCTTT.

The V and J genes are TRBV5-1 and TRBJ2-1, with D tentatively TRBD2 (5 bases). Trimming removed 5 bases from V and 12 bases from J, with 30 bases in between. Germline V gene sequence: CDR1 SGHRS, CDR2 YFSETQ. The length of the CDR3 is 17 residues. CDR3 protein: CASRAVPVLQALSGQFF. The DNA for the CDR3 is TGCGCCAGCAGGGCGGTTCCTGTTCTGCAAGCGTTGAGCGGGCAGTTCTTC.

Of note for this clone: Other nucleotide sequences in the sample specify the same CDR3. The gene calls are TRBV6-5 and TRBJ2-2; weak D call: TRBD2 (5 bases). Germline CDR1 reads MNHEY; CDR2 reads SVGAGI. Trimming stripped 6 bases from V and 5 bases from J, with 7 bases between. The CDR3 contains 12 residues. The CDR3 sequence is CASSRGTGELFF. CDR3 sequence (DNA): TGTGCCAGCAGCCGGGGAACCGGGGAGCTGTTTTTT.

The V call is TRBV3-1 (or the pseudogene TRBV3-2), the J call TRBJ2-1, with TRBD1 identical over 12 bases. This CDR3 comprises 19 residues. Germline lookup yields CDR1 LGHDT and CDR2 YNNKEL (reference sequence). V lost 0 bases and J lost 6; bases outside the gene matches: 12. CDR3 bases: TGTGCCAGCAGCCAAGATTCGCGGGCCGGGACAGGGGGCGTCAATGAGCAGTTCTTC. Translating gives CASSQDSRAGTGGVNEQFF.

The chain recombines TRBV7-2 with TRBJ2-1; TRBD2 might be the D (5 bases). V was trimmed by 1 base and J by 7 bases, leaving 14 bases between them. The germline gives CDR1 SGHTA, CDR2 FQGNSA. There are 15 residues in the CDR3. This CDR3 is CASSLGHGIGNEQFF. DNA for the CDR3: TGTGCCAGCAGCTTAGGCCACGGGATCGGTAATGAGCAGTTCTTC.

The table lists this clone with a few counts. V is TRBV6-1 and J is TRBJ2-5; 12 nucleotides align to TRBD2. Germline trimming cut 3 bases from V and 6 bases from J; bases unmatched to any gene: 17. This CDR3 contains 19 residues. Germline V gene data show CDR1 as MNHNS and CDR2 as SASEGT. The CDR3 loop is CASSDEPRASGGEVKTQYF. CDR3 nucleotide sequence: TGTGCCAGCAGTGACGAACCCCGGGCTAGCGGGGGGGAGGTCAAGACCCAGTACTTC.

J is TRBJ2-1 and V is TRBV11-3, with 11 bases aligning to TRBD2. The V gene end was trimmed by 5 bases and the J gene end by 4 bases; junction bases not matched to a gene: 4. Germline lookup yields CDR1 SGHNT and CDR2 YENEEA. The CDR3 is 15 residues long. In DNA form, the CDR3 reads TGTGCCAGCAGCATACTAGCGGGGGCATACAATGAGCAGTTCTTC. Amino acid sequence: CASSILAGAYNEQFF.